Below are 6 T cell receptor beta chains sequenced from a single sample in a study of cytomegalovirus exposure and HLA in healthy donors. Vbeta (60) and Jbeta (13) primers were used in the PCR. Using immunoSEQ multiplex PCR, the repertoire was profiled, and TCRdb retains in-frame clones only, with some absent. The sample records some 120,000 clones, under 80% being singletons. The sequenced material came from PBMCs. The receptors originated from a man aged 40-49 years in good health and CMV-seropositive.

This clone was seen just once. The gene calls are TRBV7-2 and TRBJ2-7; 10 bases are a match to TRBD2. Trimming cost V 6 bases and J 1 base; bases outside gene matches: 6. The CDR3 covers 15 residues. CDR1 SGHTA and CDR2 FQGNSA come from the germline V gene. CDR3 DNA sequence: TGTGCCAGCAGGCGTTATAGCGGGGGGTCCTACGAGCAGTACTTC. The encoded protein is CASRRYSGGSYEQYF.

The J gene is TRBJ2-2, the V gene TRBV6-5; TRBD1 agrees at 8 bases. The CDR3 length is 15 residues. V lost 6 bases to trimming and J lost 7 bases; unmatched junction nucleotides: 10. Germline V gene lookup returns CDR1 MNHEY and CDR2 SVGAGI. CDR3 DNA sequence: TGTGCCAGCAGAAACGGACAGGGCCTCGGCGGGGAGCTGTTTTTT. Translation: CASRNGQGLGGELFF.

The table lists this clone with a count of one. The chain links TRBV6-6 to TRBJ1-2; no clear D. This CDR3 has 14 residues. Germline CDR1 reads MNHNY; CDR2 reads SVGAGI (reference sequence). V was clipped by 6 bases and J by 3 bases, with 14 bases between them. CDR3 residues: CASSHPPGDYGYTF. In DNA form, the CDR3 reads TGTGCCAGCAGCCACCCCCCTGGAGACTATGGCTACACCTTC.

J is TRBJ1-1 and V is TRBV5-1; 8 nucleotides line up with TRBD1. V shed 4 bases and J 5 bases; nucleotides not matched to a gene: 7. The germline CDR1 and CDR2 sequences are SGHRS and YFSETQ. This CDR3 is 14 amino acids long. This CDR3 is CASSPQGAGTEAFF. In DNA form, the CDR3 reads TGCGCCAGCAGCCCGCAGGGGGCGGGGACTGAAGCTTTCTTT.

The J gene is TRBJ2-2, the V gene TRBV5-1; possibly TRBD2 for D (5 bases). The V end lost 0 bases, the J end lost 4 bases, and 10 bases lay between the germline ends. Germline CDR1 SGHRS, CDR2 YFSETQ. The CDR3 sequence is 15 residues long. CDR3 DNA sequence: TGCGCCAGCAGCTTGGAACTAGTCGGCACCGGGGAGCTGTTTTTT. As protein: CASSLELVGTGELFF.

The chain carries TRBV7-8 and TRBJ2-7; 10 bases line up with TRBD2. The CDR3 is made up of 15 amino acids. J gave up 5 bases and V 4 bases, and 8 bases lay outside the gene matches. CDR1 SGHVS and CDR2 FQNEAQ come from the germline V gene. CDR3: CASSSLAGGGDEQYF. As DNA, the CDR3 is TGTGCCAGCAGCTCGTTAGCGGGAGGAGGTGACGAGCAGTACTTC. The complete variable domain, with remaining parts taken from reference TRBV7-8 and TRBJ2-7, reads GAGVSQSPRYKVAKRGQDVALRCDPISGHVSLFWYQQALGQGPEFLTYFQNEAQLDKSGLPSDRFFAERPEGSVSTLKIQRTQQEDSAVYLCASSSLAGGGDEQYFGPGTRLTVT.